This T cell receptor beta chain is drawn from a study of T cell responses to AZD1222 COVID-19 vaccine (dated by TCRdb to the early 2020s). Regarding the study in general: AZD1222 recipients with second doses at about 4 weeks or about 12 weeks were pooled, because spike-specific TCR depth and breadth did not differ between schedules. TCR sequencing was performed for about 250 trial participants, of whom about 210 were given two doses of AZD1222 and around 25 were given two doses of MenACWY control vaccine. Trial participants were enrolled by age into 18-55, 56-69 and 70-plus year subgroups, with around 150, 28 and 57 TCR-sequenced participants respectively.

The CDR3 regions of human TCRbeta chains were analyzed by immunosequencing. In the source study's methods: TCRs in the repertoires were compared against a reference library of SARS-CoV-2-specific TCRs that had been generated with the MIRA antigen-specificity platform. Breadth meant the fraction of unique TCRs that were SARS-CoV-2-associated, whereas depth meant the fraction of total T cells that were SARS-CoV-2-associated. Using the MIRA data, each spike-specific TCR was mapped to the spike region that the TCR reacts to and placed in a CD4 or CD8 class. Log10-transformed breadth and depth values were compared by one-way ANOVA with Sidak's multiple comparisons tests. Not all clones reach the TCRdb copy of this immuneACCESS table, which keeps in-frame sequences only. Checked studies attribute under half of the gap to unresolved V genes and leave the rest unexplained. D and trimming were read from the DNA, whereas the V and J calls and clone size are those reported in that table. This sample gives 110,000 or so clones in total; 88% of them show up just once. The top ten clones comprise under 3% of the sample.

The CDR3 starts with the cysteine, ends with the phenylalanine, and has 13 residues. Left in the record is the CDR3 DNA by itself, 39 bases read in frame from the first base. Based on the germline V gene, the CDR1 and CDR2 sequences are MNHEY and SVGEGT. Trimming takes 5 bases off V and 4 bases off J; junction bases not matched to a gene: 4. Turning to this clone: Its antigen is still unknown. Base-call qualities are not available, and no considerably larger clone is one nucleotide away.

The intended sense of this specimen's time point label: baseline before first vaccination. Vaccinee samples were obtained from the UK trials COV001 and COV002, which included a single-blind randomized controlled phase 2/3 trial of AZD1222 (ChAdOx1 nCoV-19) in healthy adults. For TCRbeta chain sequencing, PBMC samples from trial participants were taken at day 0 and at day 28 after the second dose. Overall study results and their limits: Conclusions about previously exposed vaccinees are limited, since just 5 or 6 AZD1222 recipients were seropositive for SARS-CoV-2 at baseline. In the small 56-69-year group, the increase in depth fell short of significance, most likely because of low power. Epitopes outside the regions mutated in the B.1.351 and B.1.1.7 variants were reportedly recognized by nearly half of the unique spike-specific TCRs. After two AZD1222 doses, spike-specific TCR breadth and depth were significantly higher than at day 0 and than in MenACWY recipients. Because no day 14 peak-response samples were available, the repertoires could be characterized only after the peak T cell response. Participants were mostly white British, with more females than males. The authors suggested clonal diversity may have been underestimated. Vaccine-associated CD4 TCRs spanned the whole spike protein, with dominant responses in regions 160-218 and 743-854.

Sequences were derived from peripheral blood, sampled on day 0 of AZD1222 vaccination. The TCR was taken from an adult in good health. The chain is made from TRBV6-2 or TRBV6-3 and TRBJ1-1; TRBD1 agrees with 7 junctional bases. At the DNA level, the sequence is TGTGCCAGCAGTGGTGGACAGGTCACTGAAGCTTTCTTT. It codes for CASSGGQVTEAFF.